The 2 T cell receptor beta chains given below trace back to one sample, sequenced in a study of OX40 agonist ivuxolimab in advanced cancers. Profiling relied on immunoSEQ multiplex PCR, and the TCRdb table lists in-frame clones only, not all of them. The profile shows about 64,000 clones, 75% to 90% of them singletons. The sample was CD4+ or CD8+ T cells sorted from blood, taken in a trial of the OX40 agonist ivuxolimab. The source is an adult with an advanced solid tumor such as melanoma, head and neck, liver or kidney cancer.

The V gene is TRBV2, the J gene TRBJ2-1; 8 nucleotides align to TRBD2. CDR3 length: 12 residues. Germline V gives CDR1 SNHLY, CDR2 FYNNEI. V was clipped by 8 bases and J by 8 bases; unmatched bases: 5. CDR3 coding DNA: TGTGCCAGCGACGGGAGGGGCTATGAGCAGTTCTTC. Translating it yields CASDGRGYEQFF.

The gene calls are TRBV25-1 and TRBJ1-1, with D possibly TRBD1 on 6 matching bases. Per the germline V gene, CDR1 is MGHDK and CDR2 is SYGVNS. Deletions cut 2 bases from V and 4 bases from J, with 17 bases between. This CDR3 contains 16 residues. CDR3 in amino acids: CASSEKVVGASTEAFF. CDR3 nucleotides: TGTGCCAGCAGTGAAAAGGTGGTGGGGGCGAGCACTGAAGCTTTCTTT.